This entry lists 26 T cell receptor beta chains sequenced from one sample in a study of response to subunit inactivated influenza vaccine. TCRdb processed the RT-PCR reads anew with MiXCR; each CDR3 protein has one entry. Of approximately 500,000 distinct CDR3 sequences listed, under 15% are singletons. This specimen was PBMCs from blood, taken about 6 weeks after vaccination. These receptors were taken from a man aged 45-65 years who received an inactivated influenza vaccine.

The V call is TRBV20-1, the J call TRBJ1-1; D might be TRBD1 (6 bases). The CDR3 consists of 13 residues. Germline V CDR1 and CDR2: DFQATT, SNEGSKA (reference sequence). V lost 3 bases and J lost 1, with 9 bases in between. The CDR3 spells CSASQGQNTEAFF. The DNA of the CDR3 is TGCAGTGCTAGCCAGGGGCAGAACACTGAAGCTTTCTTT.

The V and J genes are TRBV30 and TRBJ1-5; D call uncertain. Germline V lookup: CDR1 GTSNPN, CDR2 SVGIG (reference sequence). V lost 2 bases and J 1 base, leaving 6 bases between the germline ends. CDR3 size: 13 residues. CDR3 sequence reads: CAWSSRSNQPQHF. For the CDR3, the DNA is TGTGCCTGGAGTTCGCGGAGCAATCAGCCCCAGCATTTT.

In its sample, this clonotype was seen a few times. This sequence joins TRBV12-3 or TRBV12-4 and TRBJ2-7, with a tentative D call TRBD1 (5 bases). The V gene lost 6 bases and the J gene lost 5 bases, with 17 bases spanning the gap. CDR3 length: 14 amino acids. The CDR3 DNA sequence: TGTGCCAGCAGCAAAGGGGCCCTCGTCCACGAGCAGTACTTC. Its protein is CASSKGALVHEQYF.

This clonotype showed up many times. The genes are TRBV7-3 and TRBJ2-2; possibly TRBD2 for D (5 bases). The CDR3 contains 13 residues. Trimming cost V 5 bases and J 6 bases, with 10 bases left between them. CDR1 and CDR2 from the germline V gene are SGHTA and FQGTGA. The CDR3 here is CASSERGPGELFF. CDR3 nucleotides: TGTGCCAGCAGCGAACGGGGTCCCGGGGAGCTGTTTTTT.

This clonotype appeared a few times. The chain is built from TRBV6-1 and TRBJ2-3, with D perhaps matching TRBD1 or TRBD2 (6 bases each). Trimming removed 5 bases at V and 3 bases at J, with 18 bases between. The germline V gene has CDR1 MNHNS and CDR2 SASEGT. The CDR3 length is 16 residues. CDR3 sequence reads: CASSPLGGGWTDTQYF. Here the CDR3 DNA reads TGTGCCAGCAGTCCCTTAGGAGGGGGTTGGACAGATACGCAGTATTTT.

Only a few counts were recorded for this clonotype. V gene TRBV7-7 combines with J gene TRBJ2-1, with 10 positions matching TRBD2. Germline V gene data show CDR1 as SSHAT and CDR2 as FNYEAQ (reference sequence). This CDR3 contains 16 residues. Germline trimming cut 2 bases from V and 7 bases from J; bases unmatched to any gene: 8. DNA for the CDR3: TGTGCCAGCAGCTTAAACAAGCGGGAGGGCCTAAATGAGCAGTTCTTC. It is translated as CASSLNKREGLNEQFF.

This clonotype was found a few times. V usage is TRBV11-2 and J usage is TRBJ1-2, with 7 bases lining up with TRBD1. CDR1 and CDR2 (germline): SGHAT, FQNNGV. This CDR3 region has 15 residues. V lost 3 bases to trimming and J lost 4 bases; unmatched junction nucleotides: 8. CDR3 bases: TGTGCCAGCAGCTTCACCGGGACAGCGTCCTATGGCTACACCTTC. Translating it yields CASSFTGTASYGYTF.

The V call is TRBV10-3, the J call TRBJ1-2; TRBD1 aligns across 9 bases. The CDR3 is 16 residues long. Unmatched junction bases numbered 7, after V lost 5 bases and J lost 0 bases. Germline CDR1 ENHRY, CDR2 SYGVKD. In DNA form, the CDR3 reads TGTGCCATCAGTTTCCCACAGGGGGCAACTAACTATGGCTACACCTTC. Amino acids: CAISFPQGATNYGYTF.

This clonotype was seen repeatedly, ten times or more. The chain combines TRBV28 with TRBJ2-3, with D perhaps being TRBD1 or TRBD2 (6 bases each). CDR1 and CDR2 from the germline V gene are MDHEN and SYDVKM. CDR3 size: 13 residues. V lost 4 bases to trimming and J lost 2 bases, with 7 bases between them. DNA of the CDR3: TGTGCCAGCAGTTCGGGGGCCACAGATACGCAGTATTTT. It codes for CASSSGATDTQYF. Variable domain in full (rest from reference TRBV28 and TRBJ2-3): DVKVTQSSRYLVKRTGEKVFLECVQDMDHENMFWYRQDPGLGLRLIYFSYDVKMKEKGDIPEGYSVSREKKERFSLILESASTNQTSMYLCASSSGATDTQYFGPGTRLTVL.

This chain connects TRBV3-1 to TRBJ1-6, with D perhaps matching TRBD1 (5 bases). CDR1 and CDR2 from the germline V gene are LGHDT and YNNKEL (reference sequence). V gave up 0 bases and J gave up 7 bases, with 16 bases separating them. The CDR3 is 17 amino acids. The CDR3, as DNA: TGTGCCAGCAGCCAAGAAAGGGGCAGAGCGGGGAATTCACCCCTCCACTTT. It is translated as CASSQERGRAGNSPLHF. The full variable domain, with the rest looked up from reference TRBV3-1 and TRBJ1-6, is DTAVSQTPKYLVTQMGNDKSIKCEQNLGHDTMYWYKQDSKKFLKIMFSYNNKELIINETVPNRFSPKSPDKAHLNLHINSLELGDSAVYFCASSQERGRAGNSPLHFGNGTRLTVT.

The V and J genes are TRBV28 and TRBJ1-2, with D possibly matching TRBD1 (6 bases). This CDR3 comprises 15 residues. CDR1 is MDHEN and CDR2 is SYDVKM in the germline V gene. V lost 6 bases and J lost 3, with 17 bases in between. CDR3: CASSLQDREYYGYTF. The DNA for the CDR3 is TGTGCCAGCAGCCTTCAGGACAGAGAGTACTATGGCTACACCTTC.

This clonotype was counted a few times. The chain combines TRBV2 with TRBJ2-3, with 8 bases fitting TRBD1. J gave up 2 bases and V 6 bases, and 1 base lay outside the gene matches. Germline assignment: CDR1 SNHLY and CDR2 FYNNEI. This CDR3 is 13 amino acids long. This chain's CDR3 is CASRDRVTDTQYF. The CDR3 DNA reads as TGTGCCAGCAGGGACAGGGTCACAGATACGCAGTATTTT.

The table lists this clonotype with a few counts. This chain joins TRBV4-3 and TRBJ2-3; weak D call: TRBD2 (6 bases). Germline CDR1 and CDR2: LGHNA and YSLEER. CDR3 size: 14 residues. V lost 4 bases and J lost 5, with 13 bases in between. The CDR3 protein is CASSPRVGGDTQYF. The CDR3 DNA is TGCGCCAGCAGCCCCCGGGTGGGGGGAGATACGCAGTATTTT.

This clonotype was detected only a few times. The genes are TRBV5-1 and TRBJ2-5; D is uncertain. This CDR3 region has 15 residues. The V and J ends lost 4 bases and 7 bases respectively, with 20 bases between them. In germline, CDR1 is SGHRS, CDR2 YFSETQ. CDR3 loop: CASSVDGMDDRTQYF. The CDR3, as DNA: TGCGCCAGCAGCGTTGACGGAATGGATGATAGGACCCAGTACTTC.

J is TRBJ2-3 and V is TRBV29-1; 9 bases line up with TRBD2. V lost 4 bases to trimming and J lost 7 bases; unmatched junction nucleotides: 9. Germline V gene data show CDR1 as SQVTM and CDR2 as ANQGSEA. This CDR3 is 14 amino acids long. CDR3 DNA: TGCAGCGTTGGAGGAGCGGGGGGTTTAAATACGCAGTATTTT. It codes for CSVGGAGGLNTQYF.

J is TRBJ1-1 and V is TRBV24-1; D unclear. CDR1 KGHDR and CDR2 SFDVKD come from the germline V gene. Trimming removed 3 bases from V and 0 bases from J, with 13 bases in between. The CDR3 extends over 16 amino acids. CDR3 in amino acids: CATSDPSRAVNTEAFF. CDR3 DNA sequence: TGTGCCACCAGTGATCCGAGCCGGGCCGTGAACACTGAAGCTTTCTTT.

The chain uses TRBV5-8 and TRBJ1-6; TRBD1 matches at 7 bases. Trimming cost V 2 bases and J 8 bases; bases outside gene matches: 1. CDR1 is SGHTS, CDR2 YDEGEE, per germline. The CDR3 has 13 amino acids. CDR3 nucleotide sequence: TGTGCCAGCAGCTTTGACAGGGATTCACCCCTCCACTTT. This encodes CASSFDRDSPLHF.

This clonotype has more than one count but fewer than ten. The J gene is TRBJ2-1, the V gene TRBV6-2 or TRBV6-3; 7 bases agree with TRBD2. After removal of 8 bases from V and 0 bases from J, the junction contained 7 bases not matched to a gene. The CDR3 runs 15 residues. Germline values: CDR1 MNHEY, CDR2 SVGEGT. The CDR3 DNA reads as TGTGCCAGCGGAGGAAGCGGGATCTCCTACAATGAGCAGTTCTTC. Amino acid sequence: CASGGSGISYNEQFF.

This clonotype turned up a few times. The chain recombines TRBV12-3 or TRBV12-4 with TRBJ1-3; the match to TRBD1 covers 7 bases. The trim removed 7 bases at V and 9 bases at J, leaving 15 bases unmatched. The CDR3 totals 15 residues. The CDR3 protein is CASTKTGALEGTIYF. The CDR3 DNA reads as TGTGCCAGCACCAAAACAGGGGCACTGGAAGGCACCATATATTTT.

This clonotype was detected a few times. The CDR3 is CASSRSIAGVRSYEQYF. The CDR3 DNA reads TGTGCCAGCAGTCGATCCATAGCGGGGGTTAGGTCCTACGAGCAGTACTTC. The V gene is TRBV27, the J gene TRBJ2-7, with 9 bases identical to TRBD2. V lost 5 bases to trimming and J lost 1 base; unmatched junction nucleotides: 12. The CDR3 extends over 17 amino acids. Germline V CDR1 and CDR2: MNHEY, SMNVEV (reference sequence).

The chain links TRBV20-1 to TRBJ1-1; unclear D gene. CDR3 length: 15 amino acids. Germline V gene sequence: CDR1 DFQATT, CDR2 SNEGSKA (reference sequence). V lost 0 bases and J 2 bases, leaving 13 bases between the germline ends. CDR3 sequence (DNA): TGCAGTGCTAGAGATGTCACAGTAATCAACACTGAAGCTTTCTTT. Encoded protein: CSARDVTVINTEAFF.

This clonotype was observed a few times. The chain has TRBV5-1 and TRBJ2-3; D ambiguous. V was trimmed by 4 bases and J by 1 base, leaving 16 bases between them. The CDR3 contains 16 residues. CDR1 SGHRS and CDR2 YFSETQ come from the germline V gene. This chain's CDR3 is CASSPETRTGTDTQYF. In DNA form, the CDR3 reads TGCGCCAGCAGCCCCGAGACAAGAACGGGCACAGATACGCAGTATTTT.

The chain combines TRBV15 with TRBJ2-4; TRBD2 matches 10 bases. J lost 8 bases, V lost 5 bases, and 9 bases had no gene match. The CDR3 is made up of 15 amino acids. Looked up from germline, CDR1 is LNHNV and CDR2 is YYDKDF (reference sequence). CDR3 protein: CATSPASGGPYIQYF. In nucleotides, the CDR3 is TGTGCCACCAGCCCTGCTAGCGGGGGTCCATACATTCAGTACTTC.

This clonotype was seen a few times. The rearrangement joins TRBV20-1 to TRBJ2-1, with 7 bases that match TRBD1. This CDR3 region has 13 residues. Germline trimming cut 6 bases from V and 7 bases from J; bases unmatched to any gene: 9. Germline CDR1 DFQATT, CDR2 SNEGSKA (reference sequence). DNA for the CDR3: TGCAGTGCGCAAGGGGGCGGTTGGAATGAGCAGTTCTTC. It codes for CSAQGGGWNEQFF.

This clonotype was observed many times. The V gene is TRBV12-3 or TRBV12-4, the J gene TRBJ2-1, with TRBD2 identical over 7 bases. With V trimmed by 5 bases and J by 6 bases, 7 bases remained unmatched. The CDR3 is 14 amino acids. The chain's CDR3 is CASSPSPGGNEQFF. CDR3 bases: TGTGCCAGCAGTCCCTCCCCGGGGGGCAATGAGCAGTTCTTC.

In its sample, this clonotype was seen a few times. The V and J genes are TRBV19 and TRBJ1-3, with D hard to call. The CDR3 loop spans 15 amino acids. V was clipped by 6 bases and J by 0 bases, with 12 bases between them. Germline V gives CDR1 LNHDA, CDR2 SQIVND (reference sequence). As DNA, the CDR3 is TGTGCCAGTAGCCTCGACGGCCTCTCTGGAAACACCATATATTTT. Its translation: CASSLDGLSGNTIYF.